Shown below are 5 T cell receptor beta chains from a single sample sequenced in a study of T cell responses to AZD1222 COVID-19 vaccine listed by TCRdb under 2021. The library was made by the immunoSEQ multiplex PCR assay. TCRdb took this table from immuneACCESS and kept in-frame rearrangements with V and J called. Such tables lack part of the clones; where checked against another copy, unresolved V genes explain under half of the gap, and the rest is unexplained. The sample yields over 85,000 clones; 80% to 85% were counted once. Of the sample, over 15% is held by the ten largest clones. The time point label, as the study defines it: baseline before first vaccination. This sample comprised peripheral blood, obtained on day 0 of AZD1222 vaccination. These receptors all stem from an adult in good health.

In its sample, this clone was seen once. This rearrangement joins TRBV3-1 (or the pseudogene TRBV3-2) to TRBJ1-2; D may be TRBD1 (6 bases). Germline lookup yields CDR1 LGHDT and CDR2 YNNKEL (reference sequence). CDR3 length: 15 residues. The germline V and J ends were trimmed by 8 bases and 5 bases, with 21 bases remaining between them. The CDR3 sequence: CASCLGEGGPYGYTF. In nucleotides, the CDR3 is TGTGCCAGCTGCCTGGGGGAGGGGGGCCCTTATGGCTACACCTTC.

This sequence joins TRBV18 and TRBJ2-5, with TRBD2 matching 13 bases. Trimming removed 4 bases from V and 2 bases from J; junction bases left unmatched: 4. Germline V CDR1 and CDR2: KGHSH, LQKENI. The CDR3 loop spans 16 amino acids. CDR3 residues: CASSRWTSGSQETQYF. The CDR3 coding sequence is TGTGCCAGCTCACGGTGGACTAGCGGGAGTCAAGAGACCCAGTACTTC. The entire variable domain, with the rest obtained from reference TRBV18 and TRBJ2-5, is as follows: NAGVMQNPRHLVRRRGQEARLRCSPMKGHSHVYWYRQLPEEGLKFMVYLQKENIIDESGMPKERFSAEFPKEGPSILRIQQVVRGDSAAYFCASSRWTSGSQETQYFGPGTRLLVL.

The chain has TRBV4-2 and TRBJ2-7; D is perhaps TRBD1 (6 bases). CDR1 and CDR2 from the germline V gene are LGHNA and YNFKEQ. V was cut by 5 bases and J by 2 bases, with 13 bases left in between. CDR3 length: 14 residues. The CDR3 DNA reads as TGTGCCAGCAGCGGCCGGGACACAACCTACGAGCAGTACTTC. Translated: CASSGRDTTYEQYF.

The genes are TRBV24-1 and TRBJ2-7, with TRBD2 as a possible D gene (6 bases). There are 14 residues in the CDR3. Germline V gene data show CDR1 as KGHDR and CDR2 as SFDVKD. With 1 base removed from V and 5 bases from J, the gap between germline ends came to 11 bases. The CDR3 DNA follows: TGTGCCACCAGTGATTTTGGTCGGGGGAACGAGCAGTACTTC. Translation gives CATSDFGRGNEQYF.

The sample holds one count of this clone. The chain employs TRBV27 and TRBJ2-1; 13 bases match TRBD2. The germline CDR1 and CDR2 sequences are MNHEY and SMNVEV (reference sequence). Trimming took 6 bases from V and 9 from J; bases not matched to a gene: 2. This CDR3 spans 13 amino acids. The CDR3 sequence: CASRRTSGGEQFF. The CDR3 DNA follows: TGTGCCAGCAGGCGGACTAGCGGGGGTGAGCAGTTCTTC.